Listed below are T cell receptor beta chains from one sample, sequenced in a study of blood T cell repertoires in COVID-19. Some clones are missing from TCRdb's copy, which holds only in-frame ones; the method was immunoSEQ multiplex PCR. Among 350,000 to 550,000 clones listed, 87% were seen once. Sequencing was performed on PBMCs or T cells enriched from blood (not recorded which). The receptors here all came from a woman between 18 and 29 years old with acute COVID-19. Each CDR3 is given with its conserved first and last residue. The D gene is left open where the match is weak. Some rows mark clone size as missing; the rest say once, few, many or name a class of expanded clone.

few	.	TRBV7-8	TRBJ2-5	TGTGCCAGCAGCTTGGGAGGGGACAGGCGAGAGACCCAGTACTTC	CASSLGGDRRETQYF
once	.	TRBV6-2/TRBV6-3	TRBJ2-6	TGTGCCAGCAGTTACGAGGGTCCCAGGAACTCTGGGGCCAACGTCCTGACTTTC	CASSYEGPRNSGANVLTF
.	TRBD1	TRBV27	TRBJ1-6	TGTGCCAGCAGCCGCCCGGGACAGAGGTCACCCCTCCACTTT	CASSRPGQRSPLHF
.	.	TRBV20-1	TRBJ2-7	TGCAGTGCTAGTTACGGGGCCTACGAGCAGTACTTC	CSASYGAYEQYF
.	.	TRBV7-3	TRBJ1-1	TGTGCCAGCAGCTTATACGACAGGCCCACTGAAGCTTTCTTT	CASSLYDRPTEAFF
.	.	TRBV27	TRBJ2-5	TGTGCCAGCAGTTCAAATCAGGGTTCGCGGGAGACCCAGTACTTC	CASSSNQGSRETQYF
once	.	TRBV9	TRBJ2-3	TGTGCCAGCAGCGTAGTGGGGGCTGGGGATACGCAGTATTTT	CASSVVGAGDTQYF
.	.	TRBV7-8	TRBJ2-7	TGTGCCAGCAGCTTCCGACAGCAAGGCTCCTACGAGCAGTACTTC	CASSFRQQGSYEQYF
.	.	TRBV5-1	TRBJ1-6	TGCGCCAGCAGCTTGCGGGCAGGGTCGAATAATTCACCCCTCCACTTT	CASSLRAGSNNSPLHF
.	.	TRBV29-1	TRBJ1-2	TGCAGTGCCTTAGGGCGGGCCTATGGCTACACCTTC	CSALGRAYGYTF
.	TRBD2	TRBV19	TRBJ2-1	TGTGCCAGTAGTGCCTTACTAGCGGGAGGTGAGCAGTTCTTC	CASSALLAGGEQFF
.	TRBD2	TRBV2	TRBJ2-7	TGTGCCAGCAGGGAGGAAAGCGGGAGGTCTAACGAGCAGTACTTC	CASREESGRSNEQYF
.	.	TRBV19	TRBJ1-5	TGTGCCAGTAGCCTGGGGCAGATTAGCAATCAGCCCCAGCATTTT	CASSLGQISNQPQHF
.	TRBD1	TRBV10-3	TRBJ1-1	TGTGCCATCAGTGAGGGAGGGGGCGCATTTGAAGCTTTCTTT	CAISEGGGAFEAFF
.	.	TRBV13	TRBJ1-3	TGTGCCAGCAGCGAAGTCGACCGCAGGAATGGAAACACCATATATTTT	CASSEVDRRNGNTIYF
.	.	TRBV5-6	TRBJ2-1	TGTGCCAGCAGTAACCAGGGGAACAATGAGCAGTTCTTC	CASSNQGNNEQFF
.	.	TRBV2	TRBJ1-2	TGTGCCAGCAGTGATATGTATGGCTACACCTTC	CASSDMYGYTF
.	.	TRBV7-6	TRBJ2-2	TGTGCCAGCAGCGAGAATGGCGGGGAGCTGTTTTTT	CASSENGGELFF
.	.	TRBV10-2	TRBJ1-5	TGCGCCAGCAGTGGACAGGCGAGCAATCAGCCCCAGCATTTT	CASSGQASNQPQHF
.	.	TRBV10-2	TRBJ1-1	TGCGCCAGTTATAAGACAGGGAACACTGAAGCTTTCTTT	CASYKTGNTEAFF
once	TRBD1	TRBV9	TRBJ2-2	TGTGCCAGCAGCGTAGGGGACAGGGGCACCGGGGAGCTGTTTTTT	CASSVGDRGTGELFF
.	TRBD1	TRBV15	TRBJ2-7	TGTGCCACCAGCCAGGGGGCGAGCTCCTACGAGCAGTACTTC	CATSQGASSYEQYF
.	.	TRBV28	TRBJ1-5	TGTGCCAGCAGTTTGGCGGTTAGCAATCAGCCCCAGCATTTT	CASSLAVSNQPQHF
.	TRBD1	TRBV29-1	TRBJ2-1	TGCAGCGTTGATAGACAGGGGAATGAGCAGTTCTTC	CSVDRQGNEQFF
.	.	TRBV27	TRBJ2-5	TGTGCCAGCAGCAACAGGTTCGGAGAGACCCAGTACTTC	CASSNRFGETQYF
.	TRBD1	TRBV10-3	TRBJ1-1	TGTGCCACCAAGGGCGGACAGGGAAGAGGCACTGAAGCTTTCTTT	CATKGGQGRGTEAFF
.	TRBD1	TRBV4-1	TRBJ1-2	TGCGCCAGCAGCCAAGATCGAATAACAGGGGGCGTTCTCAAGGTGGGCTACACCTTC	CASSQDRITGGVLKVGYTF
few	TRBD1	TRBV7-8	TRBJ2-5	TGTGCCAGCAGCGGGACAGGGATAGAGACCCAGTACTTC	CASSGTGIETQYF
.	TRBD2	TRBV7-2	TRBJ2-2	TGTGCCAGCAGGAATCTAGCGGGCGGGACCGGGGAGCTGTTTTTT	CASRNLAGGTGELFF
.	TRBD1	TRBV19	TRBJ1-1	TGTGCCAGTAGTCCCCGCCCGGACAGGGCGGACACTGAAGCTTTCTTT	CASSPRPDRADTEAFF
.	.	TRBV30	TRBJ2-5	TGTGCCTGGAGTGTAACGGACCAAGAGACCCAGTACTTC	CAWSVTDQETQYF
many	.	TRBV2	TRBJ2-7	TGTGCCAGCGGAGGAGGGTCCTACGAGCAGTACTTC	CASGGGSYEQYF
.	TRBD1	TRBV9	TRBJ2-7	TGTGCCAGCTCCCTCTACGGGACAGCAGACTACGAGCAGTACTTC	CASSLYGTADYEQYF
.	TRBD2	TRBV3-1/TRBV3-2	TRBJ2-1	TGTGCCAGCAGCCCCCTCCCTAGCGGGGGGGGGAATGAGCAGTTCTTC	CASSPLPSGGGNEQFF